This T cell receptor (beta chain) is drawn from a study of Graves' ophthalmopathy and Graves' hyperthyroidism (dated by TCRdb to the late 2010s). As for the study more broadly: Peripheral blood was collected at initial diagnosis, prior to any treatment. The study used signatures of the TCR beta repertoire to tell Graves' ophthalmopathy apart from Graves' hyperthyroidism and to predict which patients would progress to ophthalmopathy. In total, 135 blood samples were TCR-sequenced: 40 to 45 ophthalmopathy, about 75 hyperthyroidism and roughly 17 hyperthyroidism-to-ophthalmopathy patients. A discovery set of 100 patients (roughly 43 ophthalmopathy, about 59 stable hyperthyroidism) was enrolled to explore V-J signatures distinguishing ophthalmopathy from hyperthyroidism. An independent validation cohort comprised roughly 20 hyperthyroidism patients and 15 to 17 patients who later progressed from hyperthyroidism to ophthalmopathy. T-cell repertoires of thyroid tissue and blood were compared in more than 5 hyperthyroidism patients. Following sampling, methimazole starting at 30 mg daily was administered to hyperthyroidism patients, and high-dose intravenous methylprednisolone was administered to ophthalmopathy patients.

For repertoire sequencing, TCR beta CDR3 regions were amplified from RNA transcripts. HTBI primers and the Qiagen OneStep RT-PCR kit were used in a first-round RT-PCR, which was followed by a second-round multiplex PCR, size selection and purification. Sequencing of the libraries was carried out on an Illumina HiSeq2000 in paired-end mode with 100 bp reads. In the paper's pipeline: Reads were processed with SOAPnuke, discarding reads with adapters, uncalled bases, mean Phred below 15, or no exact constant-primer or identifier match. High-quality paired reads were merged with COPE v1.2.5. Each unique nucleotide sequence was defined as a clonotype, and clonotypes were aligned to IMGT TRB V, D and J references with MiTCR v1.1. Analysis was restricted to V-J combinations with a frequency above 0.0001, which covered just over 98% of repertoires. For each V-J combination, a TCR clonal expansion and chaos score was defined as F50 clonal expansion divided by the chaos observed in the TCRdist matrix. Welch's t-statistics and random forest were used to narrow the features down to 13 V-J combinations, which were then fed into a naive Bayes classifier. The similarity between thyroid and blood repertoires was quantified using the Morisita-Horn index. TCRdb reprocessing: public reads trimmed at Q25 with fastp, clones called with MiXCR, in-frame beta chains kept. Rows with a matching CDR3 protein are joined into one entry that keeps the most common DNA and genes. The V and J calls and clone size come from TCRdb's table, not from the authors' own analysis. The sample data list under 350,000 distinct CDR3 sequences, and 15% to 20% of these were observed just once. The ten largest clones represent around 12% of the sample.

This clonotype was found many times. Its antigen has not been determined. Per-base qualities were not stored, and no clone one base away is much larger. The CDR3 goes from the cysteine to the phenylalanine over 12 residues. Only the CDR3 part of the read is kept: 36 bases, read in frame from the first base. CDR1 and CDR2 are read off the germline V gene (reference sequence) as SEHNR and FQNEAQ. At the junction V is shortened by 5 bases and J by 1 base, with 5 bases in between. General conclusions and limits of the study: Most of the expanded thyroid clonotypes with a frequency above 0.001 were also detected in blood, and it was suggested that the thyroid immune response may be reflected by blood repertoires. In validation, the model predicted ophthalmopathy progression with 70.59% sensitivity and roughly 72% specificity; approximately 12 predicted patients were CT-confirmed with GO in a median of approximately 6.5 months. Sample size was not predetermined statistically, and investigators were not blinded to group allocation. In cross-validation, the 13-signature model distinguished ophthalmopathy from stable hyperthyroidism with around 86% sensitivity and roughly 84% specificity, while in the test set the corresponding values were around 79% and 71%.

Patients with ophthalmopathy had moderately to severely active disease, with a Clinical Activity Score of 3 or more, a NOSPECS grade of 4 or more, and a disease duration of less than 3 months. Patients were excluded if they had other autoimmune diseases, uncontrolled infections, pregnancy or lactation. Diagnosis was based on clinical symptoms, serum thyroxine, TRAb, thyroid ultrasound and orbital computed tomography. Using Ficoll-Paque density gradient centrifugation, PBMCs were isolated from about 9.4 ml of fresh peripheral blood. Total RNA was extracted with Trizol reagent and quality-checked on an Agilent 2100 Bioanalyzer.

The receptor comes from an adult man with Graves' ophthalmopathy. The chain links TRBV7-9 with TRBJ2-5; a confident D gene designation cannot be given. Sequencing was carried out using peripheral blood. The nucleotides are TGTGCCAGCAGCGTTATCCAAGAGACCCAGTACTTC. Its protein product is CASSVIQETQYF.